This T cell receptor beta chain derives from a study of blood T cell repertoires in COVID-19. Sequencing used immunoSEQ multiplex PCR; TCRdb keeps in-frame clones, though not all of them. This table has fewer than 500,000 clones, 70% to 90% appearing once. Donors were grouped by their self-reported clinical history. The germline V gene encodes CDR1 MNHEY and CDR2 SMNVEV (reference sequence). This CDR3 region has 14 residues. Trimming removed 2 bases from V and 7 bases from J, with 15 bases in between. This clonotype was sampled from a woman younger than 30 with acute COVID-19. V usage is TRBV27 and J usage is TRBJ2-7; D is perhaps TRBD2 (5 bases). Sequencing was done on a sample of PBMCs or T cells enriched from blood (not recorded which). The CDR3 DNA sequence: TGTGCCAGCAGTTTACGGACCGGGATTAGAGAGCAGTACTTC. Its translation: CASSLRTGIREQYF.